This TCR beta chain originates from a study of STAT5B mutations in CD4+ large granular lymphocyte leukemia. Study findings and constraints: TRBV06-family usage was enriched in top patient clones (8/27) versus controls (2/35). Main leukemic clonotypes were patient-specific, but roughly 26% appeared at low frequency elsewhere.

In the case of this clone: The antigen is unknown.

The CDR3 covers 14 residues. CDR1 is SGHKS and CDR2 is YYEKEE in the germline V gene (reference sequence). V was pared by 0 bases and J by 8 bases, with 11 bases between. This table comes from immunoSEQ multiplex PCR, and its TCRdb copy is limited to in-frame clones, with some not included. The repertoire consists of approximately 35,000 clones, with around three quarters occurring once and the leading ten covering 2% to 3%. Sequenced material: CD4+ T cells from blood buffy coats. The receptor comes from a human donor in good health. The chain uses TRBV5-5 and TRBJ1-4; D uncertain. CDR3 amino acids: CASSLVDWGEKLFF. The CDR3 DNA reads TGTGCCAGCAGCTTGGTCGACTGGGGAGAAAAACTGTTTTTT.